The source of this T cell receptor beta chain is a study of cytomegalovirus exposure and HLA in healthy donors. Study observations and caveats: Later work showed greater clonal expansion in HLA-associated TCR beta chains than in equally common others. Follow-up analysis later connected one missense variant in DCLRE1C with trimming of TCR beta V- and J-genes. Using the classifier, cytomegalovirus status was reportedly diagnosed with high specificity and sensitivity.

PCR was performed using 60 Vbeta and 13 Jbeta primers. The data were produced by immunoSEQ multiplex PCR, yet TCRdb's version contains in-frame clones alone and is incomplete. The data hold fewer than 150,000 clones, with roughly 80% observed a single time. In regard to this clone: Its specificity is unknown.

The germline CDR1 and CDR2 sequences are SNHLY and FYNNEI. The CDR3 is 15 amino acids. Between the trimmed V and J ends, which lost 5 bases and 0 bases, there was a span of 13 bases. Sequenced sample: PBMCs. This chain uses TRBV2 with TRBJ1-2, with D possibly TRBD1 on 6 matching bases. This sequence originates from a woman between 50 and 59 years old in good health and CMV-seronegative. In DNA form, the CDR3 reads TGTGCCAGCAGTTTTCCAGGGGACACTAACTATGGCTACACCTTC. Translation: CASSFPGDTNYGYTF.